This T cell receptor (beta chain) was recorded in a study of identical twins. Unique molecular identifiers were present on the cDNA, and a universal primer site came from template switching. A single record per CDR3 protein comes from TCRdb applying MiXCR to the 5' RACE reads. Of 690,000 or so distinct CDR3 sequences listed, over 8.5% are singletons. This clonotype was detected a few times. The sample was also reused in another study, on yellow fever vaccine responses in identical twins.

This sequence was found in a woman younger than 30 in good health. The sequencing sample was made of PBMCs.

The CDR3 reads CASSSPQGLGTDTQYF. The DNA of the CDR3 is TGTGCCAGCAGTTCACCCCAGGGGCTTGGCACAGATACGCAGTATTTT. The chain links TRBV27 to TRBJ2-3; D is perhaps TRBD1 (6 bases). Germline V gives CDR1 MNHEY, CDR2 SMNVEV (reference sequence). V lost 4 bases and J lost 1, with 15 bases in between. CDR3 length: 16 residues.